These T cell receptor beta chains were read from a single sample in a study of radiotherapy plus CTLA-4 blockade in lung cancer. Using immunoSEQ multiplex PCR, the repertoire was profiled, and TCRdb retains in-frame clones only, with some absent. The sample has about 49,000 clones; approximately 91% are singletons. The input for sequencing was peripheral blood, taken from a patient treated with radiotherapy plus ipilimumab. All receptors come from a human donor with non-small cell lung cancer whose response to radiotherapy plus ipilimumab could not be evaluated. Both conserved end residues are part of each CDR3. D genes are given only for firm matches. Expanded clones get a size class; other rows say once, few or many, or leave the size out.

14	TRBJ2-1	TRBV7-8	NA	NA	TGTGCCAGCAGCTTAGAGGGGTTTCCCAATGAGCAGTTCTTC	CASSLEGFPNEQFF
15	TRBJ2-7	TRBV5-1	NA	NA	TGCGCCAGCAGCTTGGGACCCGTCGGGGAGTACGAGCAGTACTTC	CASSLGPVGEYEQYF
12	TRBJ1-3	TRBV11-2	NA	NA	TGTGCCAGCTCCAACGAGGGAAACACCATATATTTT	CASSNEGNTIYF
18	TRBJ2-3	TRBV7-9	TRBD2	NA	TGTGCCAGCAGCTTAGGACGGGTAGCGGGGAGACTTGGAGATACGCAGTATTTT	CASSLGRVAGRLGDTQYF
15	TRBJ2-1	TRBV6-5	TRBD2	NA	TGTGCCAGCAGTTACTCGGGCGGGGGGGCGGTTGAGCAGTTCTTC	CASSYSGGGAVEQFF
15	TRBJ2-3	TRBV7-8	TRBD2	once	TGTGCCAGCAGCTCACTAGCGGGGCGCACAGATACGCAGTATTTT	CASSSLAGRTDTQYF
17	TRBJ2-5	TRBV4-3	TRBD2	NA	TGCGCCAGCAGCCAAGATACTAGCGGGAGAGTAGGGGAGACCCAGTACTTC	CASSQDTSGRVGETQYF
15	TRBJ2-7	TRBV10-3	NA	few	TGTGCCATCAGTGAACAGGGCGATGGGGCCTACGAGCAGTACTTC	CAISEQGDGAYEQYF
12	TRBJ2-1	TRBV6-5	TRBD1	NA	TGTGCCAGCAGTTCCAGACAGGGGGGGGCCTTCTTC	CASSSRQGGAFF
16	TRBJ1-2	TRBV28	TRBD1	few	TGTGCCAGCAGCCCCGGGACAGTTATAGCTAACTATGGCTACACCTTC	CASSPGTVIANYGYTF
17	TRBJ2-2	TRBV10-2	TRBD1	NA	TGCGCCAGCACCAGAGACAGGGAACACCCGAACACCGGGGAGCTGTTTTTT	CASTRDREHPNTGELFF
14	TRBJ1-1	TRBV29-1	NA	once	TGCAGCGTTGATGGTACCCAGGGCAGGGAAGGAGCTTTCTTT	CSVDGTQGREGAFF
13	TRBJ2-7	TRBV7-2	NA	NA	TGTGCCAGCAGCTTGCCGAGTTCCTACGAGCAGTACTTC	CASSLPSSYEQYF
14	TRBJ2-7	TRBV6-1	NA	NA	TGTGCCAGCAGTGAAACCAGGGTTTCCTACGAGCAGTACTTC	CASSETRVSYEQYF
14	TRBJ2-3	TRBV5-6	TRBD2	once	TGTGCCAGCAGCTTGAGCGGGAACACAGATACGCAGTATTTT	CASSLSGNTDTQYF